A selection of T cell receptor beta chains follows, all from one sample in a study of shared clonotypes between healthy human individuals. Method: immunoSEQ multiplex PCR; TCRdb's copy keeps in-frame clones and lacks some. The data hold some 690,000 clones, with around 91% observed a single time. Material for sequencing was memory CD8+ T cells from PBMCs. These receptors were taken from a young man in good health. Some clones in this sample may be carry-over from other donors' samples. The CDR3 runs from the conserved cysteine through the conserved F or W. Fields, in order: V gene, J gene, D gene, CDR3 length, clone size, CDR3 DNA, CDR3 protein. D genes are given only for firm matches. Size is omitted from some rows. Given values are once, few, many or a class for expanded clones.

TRBV5-1	TRBJ1-4	NA	15	NA	TGCGCCAGCAGCTTGGGACCCATTAAAAATGAAAAACTGTTTTTT	CASSLGPIKNEKLFF
TRBV9	TRBJ1-5	NA	14	NA	TGTGCCAGCAGCGTAGAGGGGGGCAGTCAGCCCCAGCATTTT	CASSVEGGSQPQHF
TRBV5-6	TRBJ2-7	TRBD2	15	NA	TGTGCCAGCAGCTTGACTAGCGGAGCTGGCTACGAGCAGTACTTC	CASSLTSGAGYEQYF
TRBV7-8	TRBJ2-3	NA	15	NA	TGTGCCAGCAGCTTTCTAGCAGGTCTCACAGATACGCAGTATTTT	CASSFLAGLTDTQYF
TRBV6-1	TRBJ2-7	NA	11	few	TGTGCCAGCTGGGGGACCTACGAGCAGTACTTC	CASWGTYEQYF
TRBV7-2	TRBJ1-5	NA	16	NA	TGTGCCAGCAGCTTGGGGACCGCGCTACCCTATCAGCCCCAGCATTTT	CASSLGTALPYQPQHF
TRBV5-6	TRBJ2-1	TRBD2	14	NA	TGTGCCAGCAGCTTGGACGGACTAGGTTTTGAGCAGTTCTTC	CASSLDGLGFEQFF
TRBV11-2	TRBJ2-5	TRBD1	14	NA	TGTGCCAGCAGCCAGGGACAGGCCCAAGAGACCCAGTACTTC	CASSQGQAQETQYF
TRBV28	TRBJ1-2	NA	14	once	TGTGCCAGCAGTTCCGGACAGTCCCTATATGGCTACACCTTC	CASSSGQSLYGYTF
TRBV9	TRBJ2-1	TRBD1	15	NA	TGTGCCAGCAGCCCCGAGGGGACAGGGTACAATGAGCAGTTCTTC	CASSPEGTGYNEQFF
TRBV9	TRBJ2-1	NA	14	once	TGTGCCAGCAGCCCCTGGGCGGTCGTCGATGAGCAGTTCTTC	CASSPWAVVDEQFF
TRBV6-1	TRBJ1-4	NA	14	many	TGTGCCAGCAGTGAATGGGGGTCTGGTGAAAAACTGTTTTTT	CASSEWGSGEKLFF
TRBV5-6	TRBJ2-7	NA	14	NA	TGTGCCAGCAGGTGGACGCAGGGGTCCTACGAGCAGTACTTC	CASRWTQGSYEQYF
TRBV5-1	TRBJ1-1	NA	16	few	TGCGCCAGCAGCTTGTATATCGGAGGGTCCCCCACTGAAGCTTTCTTT	CASSLYIGGSPTEAFF
TRBV2	TRBJ1-2	TRBD1	15	NA	TGTGCCAGCAGCGTGGACAGGGGATCTGGCTATGGCTACACCTTC	CASSVDRGSGYGYTF
TRBV15	TRBJ1-1	NA	13	NA	TGTGCCACCTGGCAGGGGCCGAACACTGAAGCTTTCTTT	CATWQGPNTEAFF